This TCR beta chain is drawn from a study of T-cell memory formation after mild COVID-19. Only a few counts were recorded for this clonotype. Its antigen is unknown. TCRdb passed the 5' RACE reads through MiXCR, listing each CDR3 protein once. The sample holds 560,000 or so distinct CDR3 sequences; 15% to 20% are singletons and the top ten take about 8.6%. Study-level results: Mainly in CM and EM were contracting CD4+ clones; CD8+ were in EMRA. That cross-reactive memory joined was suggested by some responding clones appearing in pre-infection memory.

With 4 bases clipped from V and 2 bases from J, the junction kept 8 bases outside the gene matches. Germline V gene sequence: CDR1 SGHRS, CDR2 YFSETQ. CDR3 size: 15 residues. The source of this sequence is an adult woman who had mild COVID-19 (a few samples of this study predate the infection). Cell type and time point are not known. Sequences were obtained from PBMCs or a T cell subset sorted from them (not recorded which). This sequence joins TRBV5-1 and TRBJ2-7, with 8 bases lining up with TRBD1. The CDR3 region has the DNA TGCGCCAGCAGCGTTACAGGGGGTGCGCCCTACGAGCAGTACTTC. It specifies CASSVTGGAPYEQYF.